The clone carrying this T cell receptor beta chain appeared a single time. The sample belongs to a study of blood T cell repertoires in COVID-19. Study-level information: Researchers got acute and convalescent COVID-19 samples from the United States, Italy and Spain. Nucleic acid was either cDNA or gDNA, and it came from T cells, B-cell-depleted T cells, or PBMCs.

Original handling: Reference gene primer amplification gave nucleated cell count estimates. Only in-frame clones appear in the TCRdb table, and some are missing; sequencing was by immunoSEQ multiplex PCR. From that table come the V and J calls and clone size; the DNA was used to work out D and trimming. The sample lists some 76,000 clones, over 80% occurring once. Seattle-derived patients entered the study during active infection and were followed longitudinally. CDR3 length equals 16 residues. The germline V gene has CDR1 MDHEN and CDR2 SYDVKM. V gave up 5 bases and J gave up 7 bases; unmatched junction bases: 10.

This chain uses TRBV28 with TRBJ1-5, with 11 bases matching TRBD1. Input material: peripheral blood. The sequence was obtained from a man between 45 and 60 years old with COVID-19, enrolled during active disease. Here the CDR3 DNA reads TGTGCCAGCAGTCACTTCTCGGACAGGGGGCAACAGCCCCAGCATTTT. Protein: CASSHFSDRGQQPQHF.